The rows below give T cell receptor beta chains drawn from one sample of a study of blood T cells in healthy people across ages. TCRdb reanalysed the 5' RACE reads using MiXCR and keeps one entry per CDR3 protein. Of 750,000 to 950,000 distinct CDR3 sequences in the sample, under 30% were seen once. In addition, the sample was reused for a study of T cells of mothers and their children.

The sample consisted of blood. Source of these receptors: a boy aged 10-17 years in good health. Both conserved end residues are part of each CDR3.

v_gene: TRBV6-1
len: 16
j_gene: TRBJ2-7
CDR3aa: CASSPIAAGGQYEQYF

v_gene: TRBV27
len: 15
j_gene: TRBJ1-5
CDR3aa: CASSLAGVGLQPQHF

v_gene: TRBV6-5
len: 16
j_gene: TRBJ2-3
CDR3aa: CASSFLRTLSTDTQYF

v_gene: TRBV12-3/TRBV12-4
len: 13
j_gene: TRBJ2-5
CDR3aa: CASSMTEFMAQYF

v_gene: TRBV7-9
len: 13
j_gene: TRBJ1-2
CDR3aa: CASSPIRGYGYTF

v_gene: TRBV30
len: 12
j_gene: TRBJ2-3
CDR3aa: CAWGRQGETQYF

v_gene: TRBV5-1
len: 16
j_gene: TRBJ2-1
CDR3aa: CASSLGWGIGYNEQFF

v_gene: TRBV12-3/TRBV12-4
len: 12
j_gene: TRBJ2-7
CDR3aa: CASRVRAYEQYF

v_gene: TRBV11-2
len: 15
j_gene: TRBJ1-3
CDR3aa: CASSSQGINGNTIYF

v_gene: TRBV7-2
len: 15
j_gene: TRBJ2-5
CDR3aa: CASSMRGGAEKTQYF

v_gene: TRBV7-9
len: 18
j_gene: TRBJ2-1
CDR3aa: CASSPPSASGGAYNEQFF

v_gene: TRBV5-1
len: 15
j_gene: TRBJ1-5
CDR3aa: CASSPEAGQGQPQHF

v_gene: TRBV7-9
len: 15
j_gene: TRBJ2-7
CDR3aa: CASSPPGKSSYEQYF

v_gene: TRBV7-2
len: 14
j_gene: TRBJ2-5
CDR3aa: CASSPGLAQWSQYF

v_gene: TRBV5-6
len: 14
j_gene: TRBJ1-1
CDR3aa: CASSTVGRNTEAFF

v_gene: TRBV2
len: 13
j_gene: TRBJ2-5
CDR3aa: CASTAGGLGAQYF

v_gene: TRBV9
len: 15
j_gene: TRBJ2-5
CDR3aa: CASSPRDSPPGTQYF

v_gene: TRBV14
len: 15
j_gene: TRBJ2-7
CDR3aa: CASSQDMGISYEQYF

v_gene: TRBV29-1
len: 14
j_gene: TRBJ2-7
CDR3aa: CSVEEQGWTYEQYF

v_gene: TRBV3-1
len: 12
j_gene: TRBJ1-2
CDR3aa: CASMGGNYGYTF

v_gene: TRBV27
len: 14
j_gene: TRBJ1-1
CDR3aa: CASSFQQGLAEAFF

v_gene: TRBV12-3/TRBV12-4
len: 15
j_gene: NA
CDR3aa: CASSHPGTAYNEQFF

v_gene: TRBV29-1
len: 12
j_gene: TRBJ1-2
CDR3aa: CSVADINYGYTF

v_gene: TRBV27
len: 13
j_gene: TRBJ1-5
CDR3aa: CAGTPTRGQPQHF

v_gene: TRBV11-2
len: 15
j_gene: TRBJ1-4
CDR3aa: CASSELGQGREKLFF

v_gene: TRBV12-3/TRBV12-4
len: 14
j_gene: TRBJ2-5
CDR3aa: CASTLGQSQETQYF

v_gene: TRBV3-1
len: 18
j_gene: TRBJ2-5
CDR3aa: CASSQDLRLAGVMETQYF